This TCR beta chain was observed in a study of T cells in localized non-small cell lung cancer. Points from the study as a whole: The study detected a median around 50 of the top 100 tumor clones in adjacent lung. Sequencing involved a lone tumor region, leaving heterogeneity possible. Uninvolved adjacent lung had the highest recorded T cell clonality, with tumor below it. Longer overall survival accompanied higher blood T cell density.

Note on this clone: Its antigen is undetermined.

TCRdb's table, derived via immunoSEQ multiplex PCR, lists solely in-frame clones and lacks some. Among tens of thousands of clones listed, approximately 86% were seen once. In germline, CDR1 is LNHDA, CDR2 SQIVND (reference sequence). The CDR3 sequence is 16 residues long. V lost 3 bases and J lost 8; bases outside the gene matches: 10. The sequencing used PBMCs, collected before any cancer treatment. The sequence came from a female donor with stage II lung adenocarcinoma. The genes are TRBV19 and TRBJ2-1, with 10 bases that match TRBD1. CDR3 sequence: CASSIPSGQGRDEQFF. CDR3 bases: TGTGCCAGTAGTATTCCCTCGGGACAGGGGAGAGATGAGCAGTTCTTC.